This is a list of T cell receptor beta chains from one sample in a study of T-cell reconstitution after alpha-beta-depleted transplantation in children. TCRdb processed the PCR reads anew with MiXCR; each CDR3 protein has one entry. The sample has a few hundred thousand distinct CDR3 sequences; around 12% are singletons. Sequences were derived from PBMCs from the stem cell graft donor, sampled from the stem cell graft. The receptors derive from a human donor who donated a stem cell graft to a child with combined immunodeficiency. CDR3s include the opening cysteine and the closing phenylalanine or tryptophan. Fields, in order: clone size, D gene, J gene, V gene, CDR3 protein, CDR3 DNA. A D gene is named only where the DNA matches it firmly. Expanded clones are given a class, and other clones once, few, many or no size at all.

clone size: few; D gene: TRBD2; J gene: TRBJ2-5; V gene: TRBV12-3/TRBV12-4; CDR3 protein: CASSRDYLQETQYF; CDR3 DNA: TGTGCCAGCAGCCGGGACTACCTCCAAGAGACCCAGTACTTC
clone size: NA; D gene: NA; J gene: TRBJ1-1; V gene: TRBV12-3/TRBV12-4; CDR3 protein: CASSISGADTEAFF; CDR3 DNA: TGTGCCAGCAGTATATCGGGGGCGGACACTGAAGCTTTCTTT
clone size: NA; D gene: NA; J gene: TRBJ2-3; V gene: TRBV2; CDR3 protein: CASSERGYLTDTQYF; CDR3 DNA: TGTGCCAGCAGTGAACGGGGCTACCTCACAGATACGCAGTATTTT
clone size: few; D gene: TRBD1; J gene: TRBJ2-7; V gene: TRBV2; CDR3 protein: CASSEMRGLYEQYF; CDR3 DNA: TGTGCCAGCAGTGAAATGAGGGGGCTCTACGAGCAGTACTTC
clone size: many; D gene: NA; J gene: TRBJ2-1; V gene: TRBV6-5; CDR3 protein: CASSRSQRASNNEQFF; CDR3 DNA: TGTGCCAGCAGTCGTTCACAGAGGGCATCAAACAATGAGCAGTTCTTC
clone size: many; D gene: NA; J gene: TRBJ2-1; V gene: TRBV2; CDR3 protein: CASSATGSSYNEQFF; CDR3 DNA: TGTGCCAGCAGCGCTACAGGGAGCTCCTACAATGAGCAGTTCTTC
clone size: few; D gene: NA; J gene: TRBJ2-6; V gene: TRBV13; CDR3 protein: CASSPPEGMVGANVLTF; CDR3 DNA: TGTGCCAGCAGCCCCCCTGAGGGAATGGTTGGGGCCAACGTCCTGACTTTC
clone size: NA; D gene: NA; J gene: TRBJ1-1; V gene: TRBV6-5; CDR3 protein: CASSYYRGSVNTEAFF; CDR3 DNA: TGTGCCAGCAGTTACTACCGGGGGTCGGTGAACACTGAAGCTTTCTTT
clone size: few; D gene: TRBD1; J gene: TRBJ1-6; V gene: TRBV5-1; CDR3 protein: CASSPTGSSYNSPLHF; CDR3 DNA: TGCGCCAGCAGCCCGACAGGGAGCTCCTATAATTCACCCCTCCACTTT
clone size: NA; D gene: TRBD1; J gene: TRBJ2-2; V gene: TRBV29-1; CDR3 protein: CSVEDRRTGGIGELFF; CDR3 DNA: TGCAGCGTTGAAGATCGTCGGACAGGGGGCATCGGGGAGCTGTTTTTT
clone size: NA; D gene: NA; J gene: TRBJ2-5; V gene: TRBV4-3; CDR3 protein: CASSQDATGEAETQYF; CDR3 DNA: TGCGCCAGCAGCCAAGACGCAACGGGGGAGGCAGAGACCCAGTACTTC
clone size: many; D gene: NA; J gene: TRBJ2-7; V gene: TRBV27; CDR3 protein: CASRDIRYEQYF; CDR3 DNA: TGTGCCAGCAGGGACATTAGATACGAGCAGTACTTC
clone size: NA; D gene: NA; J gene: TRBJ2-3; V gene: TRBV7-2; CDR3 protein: CASSLGGSTTDTQYF; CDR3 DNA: TGTGCCAGCAGCTTAGGGGGGTCAACCACAGATACGCAGTATTTT
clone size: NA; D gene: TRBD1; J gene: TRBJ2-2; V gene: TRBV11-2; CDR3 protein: CASSLYVRGQGDGELFF; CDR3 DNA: TGTGCCAGCAGCTTATATGTCAGGGGACAGGGGGACGGGGAGCTGTTTTTT
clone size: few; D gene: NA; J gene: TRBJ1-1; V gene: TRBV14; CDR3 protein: CASSQELGVTEAFF; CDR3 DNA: TGTGCCAGCAGCCAAGAATTAGGGGTGACTGAAGCTTTCTTT
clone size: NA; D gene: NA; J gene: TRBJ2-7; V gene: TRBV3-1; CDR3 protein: CASSPGAVTYEQYF; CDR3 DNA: TGTGCCAGCAGCCCGGGGGCTGTAACCTACGAGCAGTACTTC
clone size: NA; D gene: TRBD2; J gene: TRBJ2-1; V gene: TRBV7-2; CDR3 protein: CASSLVAGVDNEQFF; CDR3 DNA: TGTGCCAGCAGCTTAGTCGCGGGAGTGGACAATGAGCAGTTCTTC
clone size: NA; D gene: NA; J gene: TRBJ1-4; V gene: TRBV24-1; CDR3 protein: CATSEAGTQNEKLFF; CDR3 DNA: TGTGCCACCAGTGAGGCCGGGACACAGAATGAAAAACTGTTTTTT
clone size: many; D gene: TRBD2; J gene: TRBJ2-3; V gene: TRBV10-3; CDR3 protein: CAISDQETSVTLDTDTQYF; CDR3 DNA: TGTGCCATCAGTGATCAAGAGACTAGCGTAACATTAGACACAGATACGCAGTATTTT
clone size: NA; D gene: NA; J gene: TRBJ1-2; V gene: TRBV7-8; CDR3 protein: CASSLGSSDYGYTF; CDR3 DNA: TGTGCCAGCAGCTTAGGATCGTCGGACTATGGCTACACCTTC
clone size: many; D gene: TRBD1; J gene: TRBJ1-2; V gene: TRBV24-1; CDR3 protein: CATSDSNRGDWYGYTF; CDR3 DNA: TGTGCCACCAGTGATTCAAACAGGGGGGATTGGTATGGCTACACCTTC
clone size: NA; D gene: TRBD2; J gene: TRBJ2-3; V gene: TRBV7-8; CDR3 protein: CASSPVRGGVTDTQYF; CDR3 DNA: TGTGCCAGCAGCCCAGTCCGGGGGGGCGTCACAGATACGCAGTATTTT
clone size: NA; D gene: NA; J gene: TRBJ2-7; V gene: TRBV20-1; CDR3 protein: CSARAGSSGEQYF; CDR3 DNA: TGCAGTGCTAGAGCAGGTTCCTCGGGCGAGCAGTACTTC
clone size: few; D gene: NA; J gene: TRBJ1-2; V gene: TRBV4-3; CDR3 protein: CASSQGRANVGLGYTF; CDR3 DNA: TGCGCCAGCAGCCAAGGCCGGGCTAACGTGGGCCTCGGCTACACCTTC
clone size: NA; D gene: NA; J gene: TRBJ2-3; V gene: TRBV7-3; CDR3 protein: CASSLTPQGTDTQYF; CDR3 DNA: TGTGCCAGCAGCTTAACCCCACAGGGCACAGATACGCAGTATTTT
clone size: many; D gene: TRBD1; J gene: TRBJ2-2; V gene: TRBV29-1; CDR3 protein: CSVLTLQGTGELFF; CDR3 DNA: TGCAGCGTTCTCACCCTACAGGGGACCGGGGAGCTGTTTTTT
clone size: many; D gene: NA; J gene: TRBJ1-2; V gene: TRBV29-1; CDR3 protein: CSVEVADYGYTF; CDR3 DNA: TGCAGCGTTGAAGTAGCGGACTATGGCTACACCTTC
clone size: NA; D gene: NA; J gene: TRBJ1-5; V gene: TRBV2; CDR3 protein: CASSVEGVSGQPQHF; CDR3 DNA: TGTGCCAGCAGTGTCGAGGGTGTTTCGGGGCAGCCCCAGCATTTT
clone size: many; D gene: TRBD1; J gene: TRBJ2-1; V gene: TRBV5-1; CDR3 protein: CASSLSGQSYNEQFF; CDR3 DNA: TGCGCCAGCAGCTTGTCGGGACAGTCGTACAATGAGCAGTTCTTC
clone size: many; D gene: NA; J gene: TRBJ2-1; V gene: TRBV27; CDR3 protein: CASSFPGDEQFF; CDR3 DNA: TGTGCCAGCAGTTTCCCGGGAGACGAGCAGTTCTTC
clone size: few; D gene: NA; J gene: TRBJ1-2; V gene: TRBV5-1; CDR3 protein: CASSDTDRPYGYTF; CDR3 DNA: TGCGCCAGCAGCGACACCGACAGGCCCTATGGCTACACCTTC
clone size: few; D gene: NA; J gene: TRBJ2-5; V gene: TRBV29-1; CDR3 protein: CSVPRVRFGETQYF; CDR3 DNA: TGCAGCGTCCCTCGCGTCAGGTTCGGGGAGACCCAGTACTTC
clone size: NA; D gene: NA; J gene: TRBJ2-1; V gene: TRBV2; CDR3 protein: CASSEGRDFNNEQFF; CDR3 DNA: TGTGCCAGCAGTGAGGGCAGGGACTTTAACAATGAGCAGTTCTTC
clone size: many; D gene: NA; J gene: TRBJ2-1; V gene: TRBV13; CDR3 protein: CASSDGSYNEQFF; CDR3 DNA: TGTGCCAGCAGCGACGGGAGTTACAATGAGCAGTTCTTC
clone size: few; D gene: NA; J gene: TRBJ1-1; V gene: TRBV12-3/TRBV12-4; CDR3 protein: CASSLTGMVAFF; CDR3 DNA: TGTGCCAGCAGTTTAACAGGGATGGTAGCTTTCTTT
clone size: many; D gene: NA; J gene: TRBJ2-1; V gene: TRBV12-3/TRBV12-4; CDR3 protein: CASSLGGLYNEQFF; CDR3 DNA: TGTGCCAGCAGTTTGGGTGGACTTTACAATGAGCAGTTCTTC
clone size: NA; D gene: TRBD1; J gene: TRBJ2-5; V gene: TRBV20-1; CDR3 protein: CSAVNGQANQETRYF; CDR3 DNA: TGCAGTGCCGTGAATGGACAGGCCAACCAAGAGACCCGGTACTTC
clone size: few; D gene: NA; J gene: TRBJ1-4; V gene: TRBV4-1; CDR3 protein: CASSKQARDGELFF; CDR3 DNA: TGCGCCAGCAGCAAACAGGCGCGTGATGGGGAACTGTTTTTT
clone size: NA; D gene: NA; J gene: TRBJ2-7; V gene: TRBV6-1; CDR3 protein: CASRTGAGSSYEQYF; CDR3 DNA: TGTGCCAGCAGAACCGGGGCAGGGAGCTCCTACGAGCAGTACTTC
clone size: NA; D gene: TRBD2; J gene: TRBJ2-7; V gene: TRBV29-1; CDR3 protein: CSVGGGRQVGVYEQYF; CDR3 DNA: TGCAGCGTTGGCGGGGGGAGACAGGTTGGGGTCTACGAGCAGTACTTC
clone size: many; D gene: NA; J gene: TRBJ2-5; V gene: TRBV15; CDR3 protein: CATSRVQGSGETQYF; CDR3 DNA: TGTGCCACCAGCAGAGTGCAGGGGAGTGGAGAGACCCAGTACTTC
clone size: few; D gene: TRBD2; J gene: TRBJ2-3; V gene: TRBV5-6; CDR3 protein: CASGPPISGGSDTQYF; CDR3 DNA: TGTGCCAGCGGGCCCCCCATAAGCGGGGGGTCAGATACGCAGTATTTT
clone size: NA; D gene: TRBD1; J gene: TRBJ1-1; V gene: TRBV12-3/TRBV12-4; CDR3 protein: CASSETGLRTEAFF; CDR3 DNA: TGTGCCAGCAGTGAGACAGGGTTACGCACTGAAGCTTTCTTT
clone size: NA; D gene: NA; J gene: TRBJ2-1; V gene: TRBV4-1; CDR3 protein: CASSHGGTHYNEQFF; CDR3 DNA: TGCGCCAGCAGCCATGGGGGGACACATTACAATGAGCAGTTCTTC
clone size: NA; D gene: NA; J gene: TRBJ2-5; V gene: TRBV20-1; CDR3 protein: CSALPGRGETQYF; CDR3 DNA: TGCAGTGCTCTCCCCGGACGCGGCGAGACCCAGTACTTC
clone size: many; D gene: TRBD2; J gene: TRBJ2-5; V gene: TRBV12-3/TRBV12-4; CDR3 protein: CATIAGETQYF; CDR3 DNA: TGTGCCACCATAGCGGGGGAGACCCAGTACTTC
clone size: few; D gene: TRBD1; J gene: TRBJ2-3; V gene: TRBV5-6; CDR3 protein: CASSWDRGRSSTDTQYF; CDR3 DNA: TGTGCCAGCAGCTGGGACAGGGGGCGATCTAGCACAGATACGCAGTATTTT
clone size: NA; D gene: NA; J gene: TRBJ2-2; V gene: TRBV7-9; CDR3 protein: CASSLGSWRDTGELFF; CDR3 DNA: TGTGCCAGCAGCCTCGGGAGCTGGCGGGACACCGGGGAGCTGTTTTTT
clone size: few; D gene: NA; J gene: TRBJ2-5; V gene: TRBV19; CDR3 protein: CASSIRSRETQYF; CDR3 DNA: TGTGCCAGTAGTATACGTAGCCGGGAGACCCAGTACTTC
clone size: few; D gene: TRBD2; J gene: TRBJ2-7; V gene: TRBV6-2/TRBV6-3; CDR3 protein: CASSTSGEPYEQYF; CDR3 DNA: TGTGCCAGCAGTACTAGCGGAGAACCCTACGAGCAGTACTTC
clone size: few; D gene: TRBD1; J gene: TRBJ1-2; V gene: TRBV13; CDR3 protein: CASSARGGTGQSYGYTF; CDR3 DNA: TGTGCCAGCAGCGCCAGGGGTGGGACAGGTCAAAGCTATGGCTACACCTTC
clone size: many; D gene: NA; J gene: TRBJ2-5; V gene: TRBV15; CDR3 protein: CATSKGSQETQYF; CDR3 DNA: TGTGCCACCAGCAAAGGTAGCCAAGAGACCCAGTACTTC
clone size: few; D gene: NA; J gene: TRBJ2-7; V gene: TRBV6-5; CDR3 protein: CASSYGAGRRYEQYF; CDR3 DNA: TGTGCCAGCAGTTACGGCGCAGGGCGGCGGTACGAGCAGTACTTC
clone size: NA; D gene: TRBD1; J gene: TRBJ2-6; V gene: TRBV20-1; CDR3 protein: CSASPGQGSNVLTF; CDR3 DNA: TGCAGTGCTAGTCCGGGACAGGGCAGCAACGTCCTGACTTTC